This T cell receptor (beta chain) stems from a study of T cell changes during pregnancy in multiple sclerosis. The protocol was immunoSEQ multiplex PCR, while the TCRdb copy is restricted to in-frame clones and leaves out a portion. The data contain approximately 85,000 clones, about 89% of them seen just once; the ten biggest clones take up 2.5% to 3%. V lost 5 bases, J lost 0 bases, and 16 bases stayed unmatched. The CDR3 consists of 19 residues. Germline CDR1 reads PRHDT; CDR2 reads FYEKMQ (reference sequence). J is TRBJ2-4 and V is TRBV13, with 7 bases that match TRBD2. This sample comprised peripheral blood, obtained in the first trimester of pregnancy. This sequence originates from a female donor with multiple sclerosis, enrolled in a pregnancy study. In nucleotides, the CDR3 is TGTGCCAGCAGCCAAGTCGCTGGGGGGGGAATTATAGCCAAAAACATTCAGTACTTC. Translation: CASSQVAGGGIIAKNIQYF.